A single sample is the source of the 32 T cell receptor beta chains below, sequenced in a study of T cells after posttransplantation cyclophosphamide. Treatment was busulfan-fludarabine conditioning, a marrow graft, and cyclophosphamide on days +3 and +4. Profiling relied on immunoSEQ multiplex PCR, and the TCRdb table lists in-frame clones only, not all of them. The sample has some 5,900 clones; 1.5% to 2% are singletons. The sample in question was PBMCs, obtained 242 days after a stem cell transplant with posttransplant cyclophosphamide. The origin of the receptors is a male patient aged 25-45 years who received an allogeneic stem cell transplant from a related donor, was CMV-positive, and had no GVHD. Some of the T cells may derive from the graft donor.

This clone has only a few counts. The gene calls are TRBV6-1 and TRBJ2-7; D is possibly TRBD1 (7 bases). Germline lookup yields CDR1 MNHNS and CDR2 SASEGT. The ends were cut back, 8 bases at V and 0 bases at J, with 17 bases in the middle. The CDR3 runs 15 residues. The CDR3 sequence is CASAPGGTNSYEQYF. The CDR3, as DNA: TGTGCCAGCGCCCCAGGGGGGACCAACTCCTACGAGCAGTACTTC.

The V and J genes are TRBV5-4 and TRBJ2-1, with a weak D call TRBD2 (5 bases). Trimming stripped 4 bases from V and 6 bases from J, with 14 bases between. The CDR3 has 14 amino acids. Per germline, CDR1 SGHNT and CDR2 YYREEE (reference sequence). The DNA of the CDR3 is TGTGCCAGCAGCCCAGACTATTTTAGCAATGAGCAGTTCTTC. The encoded protein is CASSPDYFSNEQFF.

The V gene is TRBV6-5, the J gene TRBJ2-1; 11 bases map to TRBD1. CDR1 is MNHEY, CDR2 SVGAGI, per germline. The CDR3 spans 15 residues. Losses at the gene ends were 8 bases for V and 5 bases for J; bases not matched to a gene: 8. Written as DNA, the CDR3 is TGTGCCAGCGGAAGGACAGGGGGCGTTAACAATGAGCAGTTCTTC. Amino acids: CASGRTGGVNNEQFF.

This clone has a handful of counts. V gene TRBV18 combines with J gene TRBJ1-1; tentatively, D is TRBD1 (6 bases). There are 13 residues in the CDR3. Germline V gene data show CDR1 as KGHSH and CDR2 as LQKENI. The germline V and J ends were trimmed by 6 bases and 3 bases, with 11 bases remaining between them. DNA of the CDR3: TGTGCCAGCTCTACAGGGTTGGACACTGAAGCTTTCTTT. Residues: CASSTGLDTEAFF.

The chain joins TRBV29-1 to TRBJ2-5; 10 bases line up with TRBD2. Germline loops: CDR1 SQVTM, CDR2 ANQGSEA. The CDR3 has 14 residues. The ends lost 0 bases at V and 5 bases at J; junction bases unmatched: 3. CDR3 DNA sequence: TGCAGCGTTGAAGACTTGACTAGCGGGGAGACCCAGTACTTC. Protein product: CSVEDLTSGETQYF.

The chain has TRBV6-6 and TRBJ1-5; D gene unclear. Germline V gene data show CDR1 as MNHNY and CDR2 as SVGAGI (reference sequence). V lost 1 base and J lost 0, with 7 bases in between. The CDR3 is 15 amino acids. Here the CDR3 reads CASSYWRDSNQPQHF. In DNA form, the CDR3 reads TGTGCCAGCAGTTACTGGAGGGATAGCAATCAGCCCCAGCATTTT.

The chain has TRBV9 and TRBJ1-1, with D hard to call. The CDR3 runs to 14 residues. The V end lost 0 bases, the J end lost 1 base, and 7 bases lay between the germline ends. Germline CDR1 and CDR2: SGDLS and YYNGEE. The CDR3, as DNA: TGTGCCAGCAGCGTAGGGCTGAAGAACACTGAAGCTTTCTTT. Encoded protein: CASSVGLKNTEAFF.

This clone was observed a handful of times. The V gene is TRBV6-6, the J gene TRBJ2-1, with D tentatively TRBD1 (5 bases). Per the germline V gene, CDR1 is MNHNY and CDR2 is SVGAGI (reference sequence). V was pared by 7 bases and J by 1 base, with 8 bases between. The CDR3 length is 13 residues. The chain's CDR3 is CASNDRSYNEQFF. The CDR3 bases are TGTGCCAGCAACGACAGATCCTACAATGAGCAGTTCTTC.

V usage is TRBV9 and J usage is TRBJ2-1; 8 bases line up with TRBD2. CDR3 length equals 14 residues. The germline V gene has CDR1 SGDLS and CDR2 YYNGEE. J gave up 8 bases and V 5 bases, and 9 bases lay outside the gene matches. The CDR3 loop reads CASSLAGSRDEQFF. CDR3 coding DNA: TGTGCCAGCAGTCTAGCGGGCTCCCGCGATGAGCAGTTCTTC. The full variable domain, in which reference TRBV9 and TRBJ2-1 provide the parts outside the CDR3, is DSGVTQTPKHLITATGQRVTLRCSPRSGDLSVYWYQQSLDQGLQFLIQYYNGEERAKGNILERFSAQQFPDLHSELNLSSLELGDSALYFCASSLAGSRDEQFFGPGTRLTVL.

This clone was seen more than once but under ten times. The chain links TRBV5-1 to TRBJ2-5; 7 bases are a match to TRBD2. This CDR3 has 14 residues. Germline V gene lookup returns CDR1 SGHRS and CDR2 YFSETQ. The trim removed 1 base at V and 8 bases at J, leaving 8 bases unmatched. CDR3 region: CASSLLGGSETQYF. The CDR3 region has the DNA TGCGCCAGCAGCTTGCTCGGCGGGAGTGAAACCCAGTACTTC.

The rearrangement joins TRBV5-1 to TRBJ2-1; 14 bases align to TRBD2. This CDR3 is 15 amino acids long. Germline CDR1 SGHRS, CDR2 YFSETQ. The J segment lost 9 bases and the V segment lost 3 bases, leaving 5 bases of the junction unmatched. This chain's CDR3 is CASSSWTSGGIEQFF. CDR3 bases: TGCGCCAGCAGCTCTTGGACTAGCGGGGGGATTGAGCAGTTCTTC.

This clone has a handful of counts. This chain joins TRBV5-1 and TRBJ1-1; D call uncertain. Germline-derived CDR1 and CDR2 are SGHRS and YFSETQ. The ends were cut back, 7 bases at V and 0 bases at J, with 10 bases in the middle. The CDR3 spans 13 residues. CDR3 DNA sequence: TGCGCCAGCCAGATGGGAGTGAACACTGAAGCTTTCTTT. Its translation: CASQMGVNTEAFF.

This clone was counted only a few times. The chain combines TRBV7-9 with TRBJ2-1; 9 bases fit TRBD2. Germline V gene data show CDR1 as SEHNR and CDR2 as FQNEAQ (reference sequence). This CDR3 spans 15 amino acids. J gave up 6 bases and V 0 bases, and 3 bases lay outside the gene matches. The CDR3 protein is CASSLAGLAANEQFF. The CDR3 region has the DNA TGTGCCAGCAGCTTAGCGGGACTAGCAGCCAATGAGCAGTTCTTC.

The chain combines TRBV7-9 with TRBJ2-1; 14 bases line up with TRBD2. CDR1 SEHNR and CDR2 FQNEAQ come from the germline V gene (reference sequence). The CDR3 loop spans 16 amino acids. After removal of 5 bases from V and 9 bases from J, the junction contained 9 bases not matched to a gene. CDR3 bases: TGTGCCAGCAGCCCCTCCGGACTAGCGGGAGGAGGTGAGCAGTTCTTC. This translates into CASSPSGLAGGGEQFF.

The gene calls are TRBV7-3 and TRBJ1-1; D not resolved. Trimming took 6 bases from V and 0 from J, leaving 17 bases between them. The germline CDR1 and CDR2 sequences are SGHTA and FQGTGA. The CDR3 has 16 residues. DNA for the CDR3: TGTGCCAGCAGGTCCTTTTCTGGGCTACTGAACACTGAAGCTTTCTTT. Protein sequence: CASRSFSGLLNTEAFF.

This clone occurred a few times. The J gene is TRBJ1-5, the V gene TRBV6-1; D might be TRBD1 (5 bases). The CDR3 has 16 residues. Trimming stripped 3 bases from V and 0 bases from J, with 12 bases between. Germline V gene data show CDR1 as MNHNS and CDR2 as SASEGT. In nucleotides, the CDR3 is TGTGCCAGCAGTGACAGGAAAGGGGTTAGCAATCAGCCCCAGCATTTT. As protein: CASSDRKGVSNQPQHF.

The chain employs TRBV6-6 and TRBJ2-3; 9 bases fit TRBD2. With 6 bases clipped from V and 4 bases from J, the junction kept 8 bases outside the gene matches. The CDR3 sequence is 15 residues long. CDR1 and CDR2 from the germline V gene are MNHNY and SVGAGI (reference sequence). The CDR3 DNA follows: TGTGCCAGCAGCTCCGGGACTAGCTTCTCAGATACGCAGTATTTT. Translating gives CASSSGTSFSDTQYF.

This clone was observed a handful of times. The chain joins TRBV6-6 to TRBJ1-1, with a tentative D call TRBD1 (5 bases). The germline V gene has CDR1 MNHNY and CDR2 SVGAGI (reference sequence). V was shortened by 5 bases and J by 1 base, with 8 bases between the two germline ends. CDR3 length equals 13 residues. The CDR3: CASSDGQNTEAFF. Here the CDR3 DNA reads TGTGCCAGCAGTGACGGACAGAACACTGAAGCTTTCTTT.

The V and J genes are TRBV5-1 and TRBJ1-1, with a weak D call TRBD1 (5 bases). The germline CDR1 and CDR2 sequences are SGHRS and YFSETQ. The germline V and J ends were trimmed by 4 bases and 1 base, with 20 bases remaining between them. CDR3 length equals 17 residues. CDR3 coding DNA: TGCGCCAGCAGCAACCCCCAGGCAGGGCTGTCGAACACTGAAGCTTTCTTT. Translating it yields CASSNPQAGLSNTEAFF. The full variable domain, with the rest looked up from reference TRBV5-1 and TRBJ1-1, is KAGVTQTPRYLIKTRGQQVTLSCSPISGHRSVSWYQQTPGQGLQFLFEYFSETQRNKGNFPGRFSGRQFSNSRSEMNVSTLELGDSALYLCASSNPQAGLSNTEAFFGQGTRLTVV.

V is TRBV2 and J is TRBJ1-2; D might be TRBD1 (6 bases). V gave up 7 bases and J gave up 4 bases, with 16 bases separating them. The CDR3 spans 14 residues. Germline CDR1 reads SNHLY; CDR2 reads FYNNEI. DNA of the CDR3: TGTGCCAGCACCCGCCGGGACACCGCCTATGGCTACACCTTC. Translating gives CASTRRDTAYGYTF.

The rearrangement joins TRBV6-5 to TRBJ2-7; 11 bases agree with TRBD2. Per the germline V gene, CDR1 is MNHEY and CDR2 is SVGAGI. V shed 5 bases, J shed 7 bases, and the junction held 10 bases outside the gene matches. The CDR3 covers 15 residues. CDR3 protein: CASSPTSGGRGEQYF. The CDR3 nucleotides are TGTGCCAGCAGTCCAACTAGCGGGGGTCGGGGAGAGCAGTACTTC.

The rearrangement links TRBV10-1 to TRBJ2-2; no clear D. The V end lost 2 bases, the J end lost 5 bases, and 6 bases lay between the germline ends. The CDR3 sequence is 13 residues long. Germline V gene sequence: CDR1 WNHNN, CDR2 SYGVQD (reference sequence). CDR3 sequence (DNA): TGCGCCAGCAGTGAGCCAGGAACCGGGGAGCTGTTTTTT. This translates into CASSEPGTGELFF.

This clone turned up a few times. This chain links TRBV19 with TRBJ2-7; 7 positions agree with TRBD1. V was pared by 5 bases and J by 5 bases, with 9 bases of the junction left unmatched. This CDR3 spans 14 amino acids. Germline V gene lookup returns CDR1 LNHDA and CDR2 SQIVND (reference sequence). CDR3 amino acids: CASSLRPDRDEQYF. CDR3 bases: TGTGCCAGTAGTCTTCGCCCAGACAGGGACGAGCAGTACTTC. The whole variable domain, remainder taken from reference TRBV19 and TRBJ2-7, is DGGITQSPKYLFRKEGQNVTLSCEQNLNHDAMYWYRQDPGQGLRLIYYSQIVNDFQKGDIAEGYSVSREKKESFPLTVTSAQKNPTAFYLCASSLRPDRDEQYFGPGTRLTVT.

V usage is TRBV6-5 and J usage is TRBJ1-1; 10 nucleotides line up with TRBD1. The germline V gene encodes CDR1 MNHEY and CDR2 SVGAGI. The CDR3 is made up of 16 amino acids. V was clipped by 2 bases and J by 5 bases; unmatched bases: 8. The CDR3 loop reads CASSYGTTGGFTEAFF. The CDR3, as DNA: TGTGCCAGCAGTTACGGGACGACAGGGGGCTTTACTGAAGCTTTCTTT.

This clone has a handful of counts. The chain has TRBV15 and TRBJ2-4; 14 nucleotides agree with TRBD2. Germline V gene data show CDR1 as LNHNV and CDR2 as YYDKDF (reference sequence). V lost 1 base and J lost 8; bases outside the gene matches: 7. The CDR3 totals 17 residues. The DNA for the CDR3 is TGTGCCACCAGCAGAGGTATCGGACTAGCGGGAGGAGACATTCAGTACTTC. Translated: CATSRGIGLAGGDIQYF.

This clone has more than one count but fewer than ten. J is TRBJ2-7 and V is TRBV19, with unresolved D. There are 14 residues in the CDR3. The germline V and J ends were trimmed by 3 bases and 3 bases, with 12 bases remaining between them. Looked up from germline, CDR1 is LNHDA and CDR2 is SQIVND (reference sequence). This CDR3 reads CASSMVRLSYEQYF. CDR3 nucleotide sequence: TGTGCCAGTAGTATGGTTAGACTGAGCTACGAGCAGTACTTC.

This clone appeared a few times. The chain recombines TRBV28 with TRBJ2-5; possible D gene TRBD1, 5 bases. The CDR3 sequence is 14 residues long. V was trimmed by 6 bases and J by 5 bases, leaving 16 bases between them. The germline V gene encodes CDR1 MDHEN and CDR2 SYDVKM. The CDR3 here is CASRLDKILETQYF. CDR3 bases: TGTGCCAGCAGATTGGACAAGATTTTGGAGACCCAGTACTTC. The entire variable domain, with the rest obtained from reference TRBV28 and TRBJ2-5, is as follows: DVKVTQSSRYLVKRTGEKVFLECVQDMDHENMFWYRQDPGLGLRLIYFSYDVKMKEKGDIPEGYSVSREKKERFSLILESASTNQTSMYLCASRLDKILETQYFGPGTRLLVL.

This clone was observed a few times. This chain uses TRBV5-1 with TRBJ2-1; 8 bases match TRBD2. CDR1 and CDR2 (germline): SGHRS, YFSETQ. The CDR3 runs 16 residues. V trimming: 5 bases; J trimming: 8 bases; junction bases outside the gene matches: 15. CDR3 coding DNA: TGCGCCAGCAGTCCTAGCCCGGGGGGGCCTTGGGATGAGCAGTTCTTC. Amino acid sequence: CASSPSPGGPWDEQFF.

This clone occurred a few times. The genes are TRBV5-6 and TRBJ2-7, with TRBD1 as a possible D gene (5 bases). The germline CDR1 and CDR2 sequences are SGHDT and YYEEEE. Deletions cut 2 bases from V and 2 bases from J, with 8 bases between. The CDR3 sequence is 13 residues long. The CDR3: CASSFTGAYEQYF. In DNA form, the CDR3 reads TGTGCCAGCAGCTTTACAGGAGCCTACGAGCAGTACTTC.

This clone has only a few counts. The rearrangement links TRBV11-2 to TRBJ2-3; 10 bases match TRBD2. J gave up 5 bases and V 1 base, and 3 bases lay outside the gene matches. This CDR3 is built from 15 residues. CDR1 and CDR2 (germline): SGHAT, FQNNGV. CDR3 residues: CASSLAGTSVDTQYF. DNA for the CDR3: TGTGCCAGCAGCTTAGCCGGGACTAGCGTAGATACGCAGTATTTT.

This clone was observed a handful of times. Written as DNA, the CDR3 is TGTGCCAGCAGTTTATTAGGGCTAGCGGGAGGTTGGGACTACGAGCAGTACTTC. Translation: CASSLLGLAGGWDYEQYF. The chain employs TRBV28 and TRBJ2-7; 11 nucleotides line up with TRBD2. Trimming at V came to 1 base and at J to 3 bases, leaving 11 bases not matched to a gene. CDR3 length equals 18 residues. CDR1 and CDR2 (germline): MDHEN, SYDVKM.

The chain is built from TRBV4-1 and TRBJ1-5, with D possibly being TRBD1 (6 bases). This CDR3 contains 15 residues. The V gene lost 0 bases and the J gene lost 5 bases, with 11 bases spanning the gap. CDR1 MGHRA and CDR2 YSYEKL come from the germline V gene. CDR3 sequence reads: CASSQETGFYQPQHF. The CDR3 DNA sequence: TGCGCCAGCAGCCAAGAGACAGGATTTTATCAGCCCCAGCATTTT.